The source of this T cell receptor (beta chain) is a study of T cell repertoires in cytomegalovirus infection. Overall study context: Through public TCR beta signatures, both CMV infection and matching HLA type were indicated.

Study-wide results and caveats: Clonotypes of TCR beta that were HLA-C-restricted and CMV-specific dominated the ex vivo response. CMV carriers having the relevant HLA were flagged by cumulative public TCR beta family frequency.

The V end lost 0 bases, the J end lost 4 bases, and 12 bases lay between the germline ends. CDR3 size: 14 residues. The germline V gene encodes CDR1 DFQATT and CDR2 SNEGSKA (reference sequence). MiXCR, run by TCRdb on the reads, gives a single entry per CDR3 protein. The sample carries roughly 100,000 distinct CDR3 sequences, approximately 16% recorded once. This clonotype has just a few counts. The antigen is not known. The sequence was collected from a human donor in good health (CMV status not recorded). Some clones in this sample may be carry-over from other donors' samples. The V and J genes are TRBV20-1 and TRBJ1-2; D possibly corresponds to TRBD1 (5 bases). Sequencing input: PBMCs. For the CDR3, the DNA is TGCAGTGCTAGAGATCAGGGCGGACCCTATGGCTACACCTTC. This sequence encodes CSARDQGGPYGYTF.